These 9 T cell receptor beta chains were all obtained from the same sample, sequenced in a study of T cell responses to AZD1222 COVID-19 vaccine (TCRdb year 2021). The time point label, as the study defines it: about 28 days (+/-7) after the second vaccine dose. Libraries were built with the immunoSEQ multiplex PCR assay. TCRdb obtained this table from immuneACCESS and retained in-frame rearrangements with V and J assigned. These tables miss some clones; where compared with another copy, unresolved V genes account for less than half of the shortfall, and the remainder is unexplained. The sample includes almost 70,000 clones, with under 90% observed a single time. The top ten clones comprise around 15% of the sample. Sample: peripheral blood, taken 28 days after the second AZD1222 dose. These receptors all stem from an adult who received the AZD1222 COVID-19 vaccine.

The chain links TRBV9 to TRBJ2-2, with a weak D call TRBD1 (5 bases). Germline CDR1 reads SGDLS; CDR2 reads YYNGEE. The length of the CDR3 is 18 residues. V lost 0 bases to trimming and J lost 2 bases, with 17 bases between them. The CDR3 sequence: CASSVVFSVGDNTGELFF. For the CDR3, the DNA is TGTGCCAGCAGCGTAGTTTTCTCGGTAGGGGATAACACCGGGGAGCTGTTTTTT.

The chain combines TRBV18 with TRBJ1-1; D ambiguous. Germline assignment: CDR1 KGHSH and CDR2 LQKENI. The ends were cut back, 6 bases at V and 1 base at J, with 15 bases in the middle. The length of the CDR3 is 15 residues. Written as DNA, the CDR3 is TGTGCCAGCTCCCTCTATGGGGTTGGGAACACTGAAGCTTTCTTT. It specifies CASSLYGVGNTEAFF.

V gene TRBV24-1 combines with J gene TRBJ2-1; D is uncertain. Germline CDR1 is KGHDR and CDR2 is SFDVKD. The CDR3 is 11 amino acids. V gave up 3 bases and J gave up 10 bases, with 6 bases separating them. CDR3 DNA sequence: TGTGCCACCAGTGATGGAGAGGAGCAGTTCTTC. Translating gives CATSDGEEQFF.

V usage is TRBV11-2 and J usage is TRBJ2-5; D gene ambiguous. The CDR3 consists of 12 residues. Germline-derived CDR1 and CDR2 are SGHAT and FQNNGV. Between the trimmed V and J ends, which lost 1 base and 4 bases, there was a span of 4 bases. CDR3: CASSLARETQYF. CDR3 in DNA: TGTGCCAGCAGCTTAGCAAGAGAGACCCAGTACTTC. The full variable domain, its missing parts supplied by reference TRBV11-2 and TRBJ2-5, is EAGVAQSPRYKIIEKRQSVAFWCNPISGHATLYWYQQILGQGPKLLIQFQNNGVVDDSQLPKDRFSAERLKGVDSTLKIQPAKLEDSAVYLCASSLARETQYFGPGTRLLVL.

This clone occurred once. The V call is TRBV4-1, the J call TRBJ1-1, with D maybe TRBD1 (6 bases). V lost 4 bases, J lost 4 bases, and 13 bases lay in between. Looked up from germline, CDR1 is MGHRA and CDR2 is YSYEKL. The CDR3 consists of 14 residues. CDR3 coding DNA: TGCGCCAGCAGCCCGGGGGCAATCGGCACTGAAGCTTTCTTT. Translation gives CASSPGAIGTEAFF.

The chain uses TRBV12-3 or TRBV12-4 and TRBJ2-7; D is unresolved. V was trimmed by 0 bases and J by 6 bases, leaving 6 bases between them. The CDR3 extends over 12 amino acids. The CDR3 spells CASSLARSEQYF. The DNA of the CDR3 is TGTGCCAGCAGTTTAGCGCGGAGCGAGCAGTACTTC.

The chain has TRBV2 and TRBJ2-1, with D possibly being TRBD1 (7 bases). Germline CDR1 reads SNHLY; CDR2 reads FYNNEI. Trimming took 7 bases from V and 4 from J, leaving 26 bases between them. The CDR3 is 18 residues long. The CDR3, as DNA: TGTGCCAGCATAGCCGCGACGTTCACAGGGGACTTGTACAATGAGCAGTTCTTC. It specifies CASIAATFTGDLYNEQFF. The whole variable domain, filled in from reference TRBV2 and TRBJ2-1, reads EPEVTQTPSHQVTQMGQEVILRCVPISNHLYFYWYRQILGQKVEFLVSFYNNEISEKSEIFDDQFSVERPDGSNFTLKIRSTKLEDSAMYFCASIAATFTGDLYNEQFFGPGTRLTVL.

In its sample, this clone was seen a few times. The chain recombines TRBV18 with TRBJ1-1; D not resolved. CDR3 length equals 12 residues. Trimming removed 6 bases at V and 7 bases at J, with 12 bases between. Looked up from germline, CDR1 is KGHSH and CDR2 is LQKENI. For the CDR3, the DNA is TGTGCCAGCTCCCCTAGAGACGATGAAGCTTTCTTT. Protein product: CASSPRDDEAFF.

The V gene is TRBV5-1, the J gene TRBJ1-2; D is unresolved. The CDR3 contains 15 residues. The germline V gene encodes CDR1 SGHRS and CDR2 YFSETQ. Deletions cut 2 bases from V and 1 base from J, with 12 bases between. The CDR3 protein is CASSLSATLNYGYTF. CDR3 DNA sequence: TGCGCCAGCAGCTTATCGGCTACCCTTAACTATGGCTACACCTTC.